This is a list of T cell receptor beta chains from one sample in a study of T cells after yellow fever vaccination. TCRdb passed the 5' RACE reads through MiXCR, listing each CDR3 protein once. The sample has approximately 160,000 distinct CDR3 sequences; around 9% are singletons. The source was CD8+ T cells sorted from PBMCs, collected 45 days after the yellow fever booster vaccination. The receptors shown here come from a man younger than 35 who received the YFV17D yellow fever vaccine. CDR3s include the opening cysteine and the closing phenylalanine or tryptophan. The D gene is left open where the match is weak. Some rows have no size entry. The others give once, few or many, or a class for an expanded clone.

14,TRBD2,TRBJ2-1,.,TRBV7-8,CASSYWTRNNEQFF,TGTGCCAGCAGCTATTGGACTAGGAACAATGAGCAGTTCTTC
16,TRBD2,TRBJ2-5,few,TRBV12-3/TRBV12-4,CASSLMEALAGETQYF,TGTGCCAGCAGCCTCATGGAGGCTCTAGCGGGGGAGACCCAGTACTTC
17,TRBD2,TRBJ2-3,few,TRBV3-1,CASSQDPSGPYTDTQYF,TGTGCCAGCAGCCAAGATCCTAGCGGCCCTTACACAGATACGCAGTATTTT
14,TRBD1,TRBJ2-7,.,TRBV5-5,CASSEGQGGYEQYF,TGTGCCAGCAGCGAAGGACAGGGAGGCTACGAGCAGTACTTC
16,.,TRBJ2-5,few,TRBV12-5,CASASTSSGYQETQYF,TGTGCTAGTGCCTCGACATCTTCCGGGTACCAAGAGACCCAGTACTTC
15,.,TRBJ1-6,.,TRBV5-6,CASSLPGPEGSPLHF,TGTGCCAGCAGCTTGCCGGGTCCGGAGGGATCACCCCTCCACTTT
14,.,TRBJ2-7,few,TRBV20-1,CSAQGVIGSYEQYF,TGCAGTGCCCAGGGAGTTATTGGGTCCTACGAGCAGTACTTC
15,.,TRBJ1-1,few,TRBV6-2/TRBV6-3,CASSYLGLLNTEAFF,TGTGCCAGCAGTTACCTGGGACTTTTGAACACTGAAGCTTTCTTT
15,TRBD1,TRBJ2-1,.,TRBV2,CASIEGQSMRDEQFF,TGTGCCAGCATCGAGGGACAGTCCATGAGGGATGAGCAGTTCTTC
16,.,TRBJ2-2,.,TRBV5-4,CASSPEEFSGTGELFF,TGTGCCAGCAGCCCGGAGGAGTTCTCTGGCACCGGGGAGCTGTTTTTT
13,.,TRBJ2-5,.,TRBV7-2,CASSLYGRETQYF,TGTGCCAGCAGCTTATATGGGAGGGAGACCCAGTACTTC
16,TRBD2,TRBJ2-3,many,TRBV20-1,CSGGTSGGALTDTQYF,TGCAGTGGCGGGACTAGCGGGGGAGCACTCACAGATACGCAGTATTTT
14,TRBD1,TRBJ1-6,many,TRBV20-1,CSAWTGAESSPLHF,TGCAGTGCGTGGACAGGGGCCGAGAGTTCACCCCTCCACTTT
13,.,TRBJ2-5,.,TRBV19,CASTPRKGVTQYF,TGTGCCAGTACCCCACGTAAGGGCGTGACCCAGTACTTC
13,.,TRBJ1-1,.,TRBV5-1,CASSNTGWTEAFF,TGCGCCAGCAGCAACACAGGGTGGACTGAAGCTTTCTTT
13,.,TRBJ1-4,few,TRBV27,CASSYRLNEKLFF,TGTGCCAGCAGTTATCGGCTGAATGAAAAACTGTTTTTT
11,.,TRBJ1-6,.,TRBV19,CASATGTPLHF,TGTGCCAGCGCAACCGGGACACCCCTCCACTTT
15,.,TRBJ2-5,.,TRBV12-3/TRBV12-4,CASSLPGAWMETQYF,TGTGCCAGCAGTTTGCCAGGGGCGTGGATGGAGACCCAGTACTTC
11,TRBD1,TRBJ1-1,many,TRBV4-1,CASSPGGEAFF,TGCGCCAGCAGCCCAGGGGGGGAAGCTTTCTTT
12,.,TRBJ2-5,.,TRBV4-2,CASSQEEETQYF,TGTGCCAGCAGCCAAGAAGAAGAGACCCAGTACTTC
15,TRBD1,TRBJ2-3,few,TRBV2,CASTRTGKSTDTQYF,TGTGCCAGCACCAGGACAGGGAAGAGCACAGATACGCAGTATTTT
17,.,TRBJ1-6,.,TRBV27,CASSPGTVSSYNSPLHF,TGTGCCAGCAGCCCAGGGACCGTGAGCTCCTATAATTCACCCCTCCACTTT
12,.,TRBJ1-2,few,TRBV13,CASSPDRYGYTF,TGTGCCAGCAGCCCGGACCGCTATGGCTACACCTTC
15,TRBD2,TRBJ2-2,many,TRBV12-3/TRBV12-4,CASIWAGVTPGELFF,TGTGCCAGCATTTGGGCGGGGGTCACGCCCGGGGAGCTGTTTTTT
13,.,TRBJ1-5,few,TRBV6-6,CASRQDFSQPQHF,TGTGCCAGCAGACAGGACTTTTCTCAGCCCCAGCATTTT
15,.,TRBJ2-3,few,TRBV13,CASSPDGGLEDTQYF,TGTGCCAGCAGCCCGGACGGAGGGTTAGAGGATACGCAGTATTTT
19,.,TRBJ2-1,.,TRBV21-1,CASRVHGGDGMMLYNEQFF,TGTGCCAGCAGGGTCCATGGGGGGGACGGCATGATGTTATATAATGAGCAGTTCTTC
15,TRBD2,TRBJ2-1,.,TRBV7-8,CASRGTSGYYNEQFF,TGTGCCAGCCGCGGGACTAGCGGGTACTACAATGAGCAGTTCTTC
18,TRBD2,TRBJ2-4,.,TRBV15,CATSFFGTSGGASDIQYF,TGTGCCACCAGCTTTTTCGGGACTAGCGGGGGGGCTAGTGACATTCAGTACTTC
15,.,TRBJ2-1,many,TRBV4-2,CASSPIYGANNEQFF,TGTGCCAGCAGCCCTATCTACGGAGCCAACAATGAGCAGTTCTTC
14,TRBD1,TRBJ2-4,few,TRBV3-1,CASSPGQGADIQYF,TGTGCCAGCAGCCCGGGACAGGGGGCAGACATTCAGTACTTC
18,.,TRBJ1-2,few,TRBV7-8,CASSPGLFLPVPNYGYTF,TGTGCCAGCAGCCCCGGACTTTTCCTTCCCGTTCCTAACTATGGCTACACCTTC